The clone carrying this T cell receptor beta chain was detected only a few times. Its specificity is unknown. Researchers attached unique molecular identifiers to individual cDNA molecules. TCRdb called the 5' RACE reads again in MiXCR, with one record for every CDR3 protein. The sample holds fewer than 55,000 distinct CDR3 sequences, around 6.8% seen once. This entry comes from a study of early T cells in non-severe SARS-CoV-2 infection. On the study more broadly: Sequencing used unsorted whole-blood bulk RNA, so chains lack pairing. Points from the study as a whole: The matching step, a VDJdb search, favored anti-spike CD8 responses and missed private and CD4 specificities.

The material sequenced was whole blood. The sequence derives from an adult who was a healthcare worker with PCR-confirmed SARS-CoV-2 infection or an uninfected control (not recorded which).

CDR3 DNA: TGTGCCAGCAGCCCGAGGGGTCCCCCCTACGAGCAGTACTTC. It specifies CASSPRGPPYEQYF. The V gene is TRBV7-9, the J gene TRBJ2-7; D possibly uses TRBD1 or TRBD2 (5 bases each). Looked up from germline, CDR1 is SEHNR and CDR2 is FQNEAQ (reference sequence). The CDR3 has 14 amino acids. The V end was cut by 5 bases, the J end by 2 bases, with 13 bases between.